This note documents a single T cell receptor (beta chain) sequence. Its antigen is as yet unknown. The sample is drawn from a study of CD8+CD57+ T cells in acquired aplastic anemia. CDR1 is MGHDK, CDR2 SYGVNS, per germline. This CDR3 has 12 residues. Trimming pared 10 bases from V and 2 bases from J, leaving 11 bases between. Flow cytometry had shown expanded CD8+CD57+ cells in the patients chosen for sequencing. Study findings and constraints: With respect to CD8+ Simpson's diversity, patients and controls did not differ significantly.

It was genomic DNA that served as the template for profiling TCR beta VDJ and CDR3. From the reads, TCRdb called clonotypes with MiXCR, one entry per CDR3 protein. The table has more than 70,000 distinct CDR3 sequences, less than 85% seen once; the top ten hold roughly 80%. The sequence derives from a human donor with aplastic anemia. The sample consisted of sorted CD4+, CD8+, or CD8+CD57+ T cells (not recorded which) from PBMCs. The chain recombines TRBV25-1 with TRBJ1-2; D is ambiguous. The CDR3 sequence is CAIGGGNYGYTF. In DNA form, the CDR3 reads TGTGCCATCGGAGGAGGGAACTATGGCTACACCTTC.